This T cell receptor (beta chain) originates from a study of T cell responses to AZD1222 COVID-19 vaccine. Study conclusions and caveats: Clonal diversity was possibly underestimated, and the donors were mostly white British, with more females. Epitopes outside B.1.351 and B.1.1.7 mutated regions reportedly drew nearly half of spike TCRs. Just 5 to 7 people given AZD1222 tested seropositive at baseline. The study found vaccine-associated CD4 TCRs spanning spike, dominant at 160-218 and 743-854.

The CDR3 contains 16 residues. Germline CDR1 reads LNHDA; CDR2 reads SQIVND (reference sequence). Trimming shortened V by 10 bases and J by 2 bases, and 21 bases separated the two germline ends. Assay: immunoSEQ multiplex PCR; the TCRdb copy retains only in-frame clones and omits some. The data contain some 180,000 clones, around 93% of them seen just once; the ten biggest clones take up around 0.93%. With regard to this clone: Its cognate antigen is unknown.

V gene TRBV19 combines with J gene TRBJ1-3; D is unresolved. The specimen comprised peripheral blood, sampled 28 days after the second dose of the MenACWY control vaccine. The clonotype originates from an adult who received the MenACWY meningococcal vaccine as a control. The CDR3 sequence: CATRSDIRGAGNTIYF. CDR3 in DNA: TGTGCCACCCGGAGCGATATCCGGGGAGCTGGAAACACCATATATTTT.